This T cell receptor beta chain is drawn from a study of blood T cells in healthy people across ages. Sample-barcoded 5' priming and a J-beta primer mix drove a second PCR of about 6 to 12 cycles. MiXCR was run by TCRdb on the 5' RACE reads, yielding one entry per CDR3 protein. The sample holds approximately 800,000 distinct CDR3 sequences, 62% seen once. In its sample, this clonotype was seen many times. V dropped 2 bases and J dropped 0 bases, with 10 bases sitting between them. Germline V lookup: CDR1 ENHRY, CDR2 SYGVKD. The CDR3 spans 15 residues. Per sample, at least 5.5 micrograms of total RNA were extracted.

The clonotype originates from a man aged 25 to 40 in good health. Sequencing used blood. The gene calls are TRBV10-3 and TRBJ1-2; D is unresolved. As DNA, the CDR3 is TGTGCCATCAGTGAGGGGAACCAAGCTAACTATGGCTACACCTTC. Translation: CAISEGNQANYGYTF.